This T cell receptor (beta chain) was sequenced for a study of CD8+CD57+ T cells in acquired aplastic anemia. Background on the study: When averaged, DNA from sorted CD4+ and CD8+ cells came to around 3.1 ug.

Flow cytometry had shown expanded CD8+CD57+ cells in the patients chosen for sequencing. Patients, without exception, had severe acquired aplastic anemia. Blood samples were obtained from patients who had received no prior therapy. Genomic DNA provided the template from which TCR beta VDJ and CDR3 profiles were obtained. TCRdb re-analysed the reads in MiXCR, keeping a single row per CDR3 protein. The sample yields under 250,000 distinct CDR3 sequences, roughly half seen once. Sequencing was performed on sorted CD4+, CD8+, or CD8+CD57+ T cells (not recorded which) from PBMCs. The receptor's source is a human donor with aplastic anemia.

The CDR3 DNA reads TGTGCCAGCAGCGGAAACAGGGTTGCAGCTTTCTTT. The encoded protein is CASSGNRVAAFF. This chain joins TRBV9 and TRBJ1-1; maybe TRBD1 (6 bases). Between the trimmed V and J ends, which lost 3 bases and 10 bases, there was a span of 13 bases. Germline V CDR1 and CDR2: SGDLS, YYNGEE. The length of the CDR3 is 12 residues.